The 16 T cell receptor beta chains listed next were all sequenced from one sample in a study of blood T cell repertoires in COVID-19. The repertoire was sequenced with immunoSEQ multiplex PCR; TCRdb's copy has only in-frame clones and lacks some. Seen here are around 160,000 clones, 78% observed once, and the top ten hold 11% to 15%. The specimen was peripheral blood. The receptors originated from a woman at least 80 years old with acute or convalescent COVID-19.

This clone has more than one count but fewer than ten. In nucleotides, the CDR3 is TGTGCCAGCAGTCCAGAGGGACAGCCTGCAGATACGCAGTATTTT. Translating gives CASSPEGQPADTQYF. V gene TRBV6-5 combines with J gene TRBJ2-3, with 7 nucleotides matching TRBD1. This CDR3 has 15 amino acids. V was pared by 5 bases and J by 4 bases, with 9 bases of the junction left unmatched. Looked up from germline, CDR1 is MNHEY and CDR2 is SVGAGI.

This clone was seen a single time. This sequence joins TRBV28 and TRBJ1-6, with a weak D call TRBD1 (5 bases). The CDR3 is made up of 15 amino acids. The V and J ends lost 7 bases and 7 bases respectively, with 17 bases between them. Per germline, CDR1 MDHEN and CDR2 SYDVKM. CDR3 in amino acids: CASTYQTAGNSPLHF. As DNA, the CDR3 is TGTGCCAGCACCTACCAGACAGCGGGCAATTCACCCCTCCACTTT.

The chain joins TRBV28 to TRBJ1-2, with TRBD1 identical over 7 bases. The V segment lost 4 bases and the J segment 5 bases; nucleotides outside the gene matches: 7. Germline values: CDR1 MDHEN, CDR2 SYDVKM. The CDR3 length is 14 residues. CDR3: CASSYRTGFYGYTF. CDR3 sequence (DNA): TGTGCCAGCAGTTACCGGACAGGATTTTATGGCTACACCTTC.

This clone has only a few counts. CDR3 region: CASSGIQGGSEAFF. As DNA, the CDR3 is TGTGCCAGCAGTGGTATACAGGGAGGGTCTGAAGCTTTCTTT. V gene TRBV2 combines with J gene TRBJ1-1; D may be TRBD1 (6 bases). Germline V lookup: CDR1 SNHLY, CDR2 FYNNEI. This CDR3 spans 14 amino acids. Trimming left V 4 bases short and J 6 bases short, with 15 bases between.

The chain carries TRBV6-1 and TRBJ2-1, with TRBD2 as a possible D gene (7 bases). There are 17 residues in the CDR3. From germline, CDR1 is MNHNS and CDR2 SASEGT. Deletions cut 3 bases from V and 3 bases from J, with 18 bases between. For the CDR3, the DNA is TGTGCCAGCAGTGACCACGGGGGGCAAGGGTTCTACAATGAGCAGTTCTTC. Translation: CASSDHGGQGFYNEQFF.

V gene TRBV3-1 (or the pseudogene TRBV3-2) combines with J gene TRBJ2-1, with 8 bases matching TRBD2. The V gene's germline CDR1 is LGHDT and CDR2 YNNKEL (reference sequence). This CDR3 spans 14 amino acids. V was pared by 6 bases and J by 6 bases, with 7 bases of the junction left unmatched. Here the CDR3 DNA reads TGTGCCAGCAGTTCGGGGAGCGGGGGCAATGAGCAGTTCTTC. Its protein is CASSSGSGGNEQFF.

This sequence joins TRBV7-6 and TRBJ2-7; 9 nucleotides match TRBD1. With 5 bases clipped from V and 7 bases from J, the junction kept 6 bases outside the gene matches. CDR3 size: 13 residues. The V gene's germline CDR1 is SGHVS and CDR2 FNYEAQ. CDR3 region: CASSQGQGREQYF. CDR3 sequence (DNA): TGTGCCAGCAGCCAGGGACAGGGTAGGGAGCAGTACTTC.

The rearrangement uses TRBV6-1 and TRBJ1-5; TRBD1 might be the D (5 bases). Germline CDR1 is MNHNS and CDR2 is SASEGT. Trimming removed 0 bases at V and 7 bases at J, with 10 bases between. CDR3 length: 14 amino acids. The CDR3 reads CASSEAGGRQPQHF. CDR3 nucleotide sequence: TGTGCCAGCAGTGAAGCGGGGGGAAGACAGCCCCAGCATTTT.

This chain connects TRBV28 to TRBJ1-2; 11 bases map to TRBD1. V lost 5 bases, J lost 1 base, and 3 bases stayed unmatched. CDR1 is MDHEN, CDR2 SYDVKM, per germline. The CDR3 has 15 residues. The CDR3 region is CASSTGTGGNYGYTF. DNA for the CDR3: TGTGCCAGCAGTACCGGGACAGGGGGTAACTATGGCTACACCTTC.

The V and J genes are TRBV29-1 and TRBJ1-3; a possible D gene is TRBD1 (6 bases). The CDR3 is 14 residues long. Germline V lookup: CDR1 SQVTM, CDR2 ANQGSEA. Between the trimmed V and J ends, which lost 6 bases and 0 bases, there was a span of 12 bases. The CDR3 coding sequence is TGCAGCGTCGACTTAGGGGGCTCTGGAAACACCATATATTTT. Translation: CSVDLGGSGNTIYF.

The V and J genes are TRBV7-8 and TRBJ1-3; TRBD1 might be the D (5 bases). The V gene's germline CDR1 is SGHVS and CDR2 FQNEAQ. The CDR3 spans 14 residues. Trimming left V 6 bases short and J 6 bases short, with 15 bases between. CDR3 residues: CASSPSGLLNTIYF. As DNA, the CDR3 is TGTGCCAGCAGTCCATCAGGGTTGCTAAACACCATATATTTT.

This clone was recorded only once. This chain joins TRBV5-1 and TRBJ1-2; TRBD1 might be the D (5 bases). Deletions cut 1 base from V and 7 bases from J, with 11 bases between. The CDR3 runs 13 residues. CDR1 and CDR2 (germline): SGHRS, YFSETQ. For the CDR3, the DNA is TGCGCCAGCAGCTTGTCCCAGGGTGGTGGCTACACCTTC. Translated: CASSLSQGGGYTF.

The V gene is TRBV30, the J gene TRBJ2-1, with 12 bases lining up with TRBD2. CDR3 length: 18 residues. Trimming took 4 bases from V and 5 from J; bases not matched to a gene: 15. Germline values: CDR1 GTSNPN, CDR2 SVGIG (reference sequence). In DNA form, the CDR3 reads TGTGCCTGGAATGCCGGCCACTTAACTAGCGGGAGGCACAATGAGCAGTTCTTC. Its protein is CAWNAGHLTSGRHNEQFF.

The chain's CDR3 is CASSVGTSVDRAQYF. Here the CDR3 DNA reads TGTGCCAGCAGCGTAGGAACTAGCGTCGACCGGGCCCAGTACTTC. This chain joins TRBV9 and TRBJ2-5; TRBD2 aligns across 7 bases. This CDR3 spans 15 amino acids. The germline V gene encodes CDR1 SGDLS and CDR2 YYNGEE. The V segment lost 0 bases and the J segment 9 bases; nucleotides outside the gene matches: 11. Variable domain in full (rest from reference TRBV9 and TRBJ2-5): DSGVTQTPKHLITATGQRVTLRCSPRSGDLSVYWYQQSLDQGLQFLIQYYNGEERAKGNILERFSAQQFPDLHSELNLSSLELGDSALYFCASSVGTSVDRAQYFGPGTRLLVL.

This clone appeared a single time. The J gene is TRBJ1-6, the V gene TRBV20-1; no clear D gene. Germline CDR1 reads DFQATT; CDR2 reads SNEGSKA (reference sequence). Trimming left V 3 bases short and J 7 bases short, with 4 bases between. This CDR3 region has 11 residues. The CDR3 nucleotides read TGCAGTGCTAGCAGAAATTCACCCCTCCACTTT. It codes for CSASRNSPLHF.

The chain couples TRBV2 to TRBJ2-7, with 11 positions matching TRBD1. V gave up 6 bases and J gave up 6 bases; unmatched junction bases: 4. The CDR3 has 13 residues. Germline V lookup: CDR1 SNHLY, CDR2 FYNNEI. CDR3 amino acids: CASRDGTGGEQYF. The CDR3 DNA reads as TGTGCCAGCAGGGACGGGACAGGGGGCGAGCAGTACTTC.